Listed here are 6 T cell receptor beta chains from one sample, sequenced in a study of OX40 agonist ivuxolimab in advanced cancers. Only in-frame clones appear in the TCRdb table, and some are missing; sequencing was by immunoSEQ multiplex PCR. Among approximately 100,000 clones, roughly 90% were seen once, and the ten largest hold 0.79%. Material: CD4+ or CD8+ T cells sorted from blood, obtained in a trial of the OX40 agonist ivuxolimab. Receptor source: an adult with an advanced solid tumor such as melanoma, head and neck, liver or kidney cancer.

V usage is TRBV10-3 and J usage is TRBJ1-2; perhaps TRBD1 as D (6 bases). The CDR3 spans 15 residues. CDR1 and CDR2 (germline): ENHRY, SYGVKD. The ends were cut back, 5 bases at V and 3 bases at J, with 16 bases in the middle. CDR3 coding DNA: TGTGCCATCAGTAAAGACCAGGGGTTCTACTATGGCTACACCTTC. This encodes CAISKDQGFYYGYTF.

This chain joins TRBV7-9 and TRBJ1-1; TRBD1 might be the D (6 bases). The V end lost 3 bases, the J end lost 5 bases, and 10 bases lay between the germline ends. This CDR3 spans 13 amino acids. Germline CDR1 is SEHNR and CDR2 is FQNEAQ (reference sequence). The CDR3 DNA sequence: TGTGCCAGCAGCTTTTGGGGGCGGACTGAAGCTTTCTTT. It yields the protein CASSFWGRTEAFF. Looking up the rest from reference TRBV7-9 and TRBJ1-1 gives the full variable domain: DTGVSQNPRHKITKRGQNVTFRCDPISEHNRLYWYRQTLGQGPEFLTYFQNEAQLEKSRLLSDRFSAERPKGSFSTLEIQRTEQGDSAMYLCASSFWGRTEAFFGQGTRLTVV.

The chain couples TRBV10-3 to TRBJ1-1, with no clear D. V was shortened by 0 bases and J by 6 bases, with 11 bases between the two germline ends. CDR1 is ENHRY and CDR2 is SYGVKD in the germline V gene. CDR3 length equals 14 residues. CDR3 nucleotide sequence: TGTGCCATCAGTGAGTCGACCCCGTCCGCTGAAGCTTTCTTT. This sequence encodes CAISESTPSAEAFF.

With regard to this clone: This sample includes further DNA sequences coding for the same CDR3. The chain carries TRBV11-1 and TRBJ2-1; 9 bases line up with TRBD2. The CDR3 spans 17 residues. J lost 6 bases, V lost 5 bases, and 14 bases had no gene match. CDR1 and CDR2 from the germline V gene are SGHAT and FQDESV (reference sequence). CDR3 in amino acids: CASSTRLAALLGNEQFF. As DNA, the CDR3 is TGTGCCAGCAGCACACGACTAGCGGCCCTTCTAGGCAATGAGCAGTTCTTC.

This clone was seen once. The chain joins TRBV28 to TRBJ1-4; no clear D gene. The germline V gene encodes CDR1 MDHEN and CDR2 SYDVKM. V was cut by 1 base and J by 2 bases, with 8 bases left in between. This CDR3 region has 15 residues. CDR3 loop: CASSLFSATNEKLFF. The CDR3 DNA reads TGTGCCAGCAGTTTATTTTCAGCGACTAATGAAAAACTGTTTTTT. Full variable domain (outside the CDR3, taken from reference TRBV28 and TRBJ1-4): DVKVTQSSRYLVKRTGEKVFLECVQDMDHENMFWYRQDPGLGLRLIYFSYDVKMKEKGDIPEGYSVSREKKERFSLILESASTNQTSMYLCASSLFSATNEKLFFGSGTQLSVL.

This clone was recorded once. The chain is built from TRBV18 and TRBJ2-3, with no clear D. Trimming removed 6 bases at V and 0 bases at J, with 13 bases between. The CDR3 length is 15 residues. CDR1 is KGHSH and CDR2 is LQKENI in the germline V gene. Here the CDR3 DNA reads TGTGCCAGCTCTCAGGCCCTGAGTAGCACAGATACGCAGTATTTT. As protein: CASSQALSSTDTQYF.